This T cell receptor (beta chain) emerged from a study of T-cell reconstitution after alpha-beta-depleted transplantation in children. As it was prepared, the TCRbeta library received unique molecular identifiers. TCRdb recomputed calls from the PCR reads with MiXCR, one row per CDR3 protein. The table lists fewer than 1 million distinct CDR3 sequences, around 15% of them singletons. General study results and limits: By about two months after transplant, alpha-beta T cells reportedly arose from several hundred graft clones that had expanded. At day 60, the high TCRbeta diversity found in some patients originated from recipient T cells and thymic progenitors that had survived.

The CDR3 sequence is 15 residues long. Germline lookup yields CDR1 SGHRS and CDR2 YFSETQ. Trimming stripped 3 bases from V and 0 bases from J, with 13 bases between. In regard to this clonotype: What it binds is unknown.

This chain uses TRBV5-1 with TRBJ2-7; D ambiguous. The clonotype comes from a male patient under 18 who had a stem cell transplant for acute lymphoblastic leukemia, so the T cells may come from the graft donor. The specimen was PBMCs, mostly from graft donor cells, collected 360 days after TCRalphabeta/CD19-depleted stem cell transplant. CDR3 nucleotide sequence: TGCGCCAGCAGCTCGACCCGGAAGTACTCCTACGAGCAGTACTTC. This encodes CASSSTRKYSYEQYF. Together with reference TRBV5-1 and TRBJ2-7, the CDR3 gives the full variable domain: KAGVTQTPRYLIKTRGQQVTLSCSPISGHRSVSWYQQTPGQGLQFLFEYFSETQRNKGNFPGRFSGRQFSNSRSEMNVSTLELGDSALYLCASSSTRKYSYEQYFGPGTRLTVT.